This T cell receptor (beta chain) originates from a study of beta chain features in type 1 diabetes. Study-level background: Sorted cell examination encompassed over 90 million cells across all samples.

Study results and limitations: A greater similarity of naive, central memory and Treg TCRB repertoires was seen among patients than among healthy donors. TCRB CDR3s were moderately but significantly shorter in Type 1 diabetes patients in all four CD4+ subsets. Diminished insertions and augmented deletions at VDJ junctions characterized type 1 diabetes patients.

The entirety of the isolated RNA underwent reverse transcription, so expressed TCRB transcripts were sequenced. Naive, central memory and regulatory T cell samples yielded around 3.5 million reads on average. Only in-frame clones appear in the TCRdb table, and some are missing; sequencing was by immunoSEQ multiplex PCR. The data contain some 330,000 clones, approximately 12% of them seen just once; the ten biggest clones take up 0.0095% to 0.012%. The CDR3 consists of 15 residues. CDR1 LNHDA and CDR2 SQIVND come from the germline V gene (reference sequence). Remarks on this clone: Its antigen is undetermined.

This TCR was recovered from a woman between 18 and 29 years old with type 1 diabetes. V gene TRBV19 combines with J gene TRBJ2-5; TRBD1 agrees at 7 bases. Sequenced material: naive CD4+ T cells from blood. CDR3 coding DNA: TGTGCTACCGACGATAAGGGACAGAGTCAAGAGACCCAGTACTTC. Its translation is CATDDKGQSQETQYF.